One and the same sample provided the 28 T cell receptor beta chains below, sequenced in a study of T-cell reconstitution after alpha-beta-depleted transplantation in children. The TCRbeta library incorporated unique molecular identifiers. TCRdb processed the PCR reads anew with MiXCR; each CDR3 protein has one entry. The data hold 200,000 to 250,000 distinct CDR3 sequences, with approximately 11% observed a single time. Sequencing was performed on PBMCs, taken before TCRalphabeta/CD19-depleted stem cell transplant. These receptors were taken from a child less than two years old with acute myeloid leukemia, due to receive a stem cell transplant.

At least ten counts were recorded for this clonotype. The chain has TRBV10-3 and TRBJ2-7; 8 bases are a match to TRBD2. This CDR3 has 13 amino acids. The V gene's germline CDR1 is ENHRY and CDR2 SYGVKD. Germline trimming cut 7 bases from V and 5 bases from J; bases unmatched to any gene: 7. CDR3 residues: CAIMQAGGNEQYF. The CDR3 bases are TGTGCCATCATGCAGGCGGGAGGAAACGAGCAGTACTTC.

This clonotype was picked up many times. The chain joins TRBV5-6 to TRBJ2-1; possibly TRBD1 or TRBD2 for D (5 bases each). The CDR3 spans 12 residues. V was trimmed by 2 bases and J by 7 bases, leaving 7 bases between them. The germline V gene has CDR1 SGHDT and CDR2 YYEEEE. CDR3 nucleotides: TGTGCCAGCAGCTTATGGGGGAATGAGCAGTTCTTC. Translating it yields CASSLWGNEQFF.

This clonotype has at least ten counts. The chain uses TRBV7-2 and TRBJ1-4; no clear D gene. V was clipped by 5 bases and J by 8 bases, with 18 bases between them. Germline lookup yields CDR1 SGHTA and CDR2 FQGNSA. This CDR3 has 15 amino acids. As DNA, the CDR3 is TGTGCCAGCAGCCGCACCGGGCCCTCAGACGAAAAACTGTTTTTT. This sequence encodes CASSRTGPSDEKLFF.

This clonotype occurred a few times. The V and J genes are TRBV10-3 and TRBJ2-7; D remains ambiguous. Germline CDR1 is ENHRY and CDR2 is SYGVKD. The length of the CDR3 is 15 residues. With 4 bases removed from V and 2 bases from J, the gap between germline ends came to 15 bases. CDR3 sequence reads: CAISVGSGRTYEQYF. The CDR3 region has the DNA TGTGCCATCAGTGTCGGGTCGGGCAGGACCTACGAGCAGTACTTC.

This clonotype was seen a handful of times. The chain uses TRBV25-1 and TRBJ2-2; 16 bases are a match to TRBD2. Germline loops: CDR1 MGHDK, CDR2 SYGVNS. The trim removed 6 bases at V and 4 bases at J, leaving 11 bases unmatched. The CDR3 sequence is 19 residues long. CDR3 bases: TGTGCCAGCAGCCCACCGGGACTAGCGGGAGGGCCGAGCACCGGGGAGCTGTTTTTT. Translation gives CASSPPGLAGGPSTGELFF.

A few counts support this clonotype. The J gene is TRBJ2-3, the V gene TRBV19; TRBD2 aligns across 7 bases. The CDR3 has 16 residues. After removal of 5 bases from V and 3 bases from J, the junction contained 11 bases not matched to a gene. The V gene's germline CDR1 is LNHDA and CDR2 SQIVND (reference sequence). The CDR3 coding sequence is TGTGCCAGTAGTCTTGCGGGAGCCTCTCTTACAGATACGCAGTATTTT. Amino acids: CASSLAGASLTDTQYF.

This clonotype appeared a few times. The chain is built from TRBV24-1 and TRBJ1-2; D is uncertain. The CDR3 covers 12 residues. The V end was cut by 3 bases, the J end by 2 bases, with 3 bases between. Germline CDR1 is KGHDR and CDR2 is SFDVKD. CDR3 region: CATSDPNYGYTF. CDR3 in DNA: TGTGCCACCAGTGATCCGAACTATGGCTACACCTTC.

The chain has TRBV10-3 and TRBJ1-2, with a tentative D call TRBD1 (6 bases). Germline V gene sequence: CDR1 ENHRY, CDR2 SYGVKD. The CDR3 spans 13 residues. V lost 9 bases to trimming and J lost 7 bases, with 18 bases between them. CDR3: CAMGPGGLCGYTF. The CDR3 DNA reads TGTGCCATGGGCCCCGGGGGCCTCTGTGGCTACACCTTC.

V gene TRBV12-3 or TRBV12-4 combines with J gene TRBJ2-1, with D perhaps matching TRBD1 (5 bases). The V end was cut by 3 bases, the J end by 8 bases, with 14 bases between. The length of the CDR3 is 14 residues. The CDR3 DNA sequence: TGTGCCAGCAGTTTTAGGGAAAAGGGGCATGAGCAGTTCTTC. It translates to CASSFREKGHEQFF.

This sequence joins TRBV7-2 and TRBJ2-7; D gene unclear. Germline V CDR1 and CDR2: SGHTA, FQGNSA. CDR3 length: 14 residues. V lost 4 bases and J 7 bases, leaving 17 bases between the germline ends. CDR3 nucleotides: TGTGCCAGCAGCTCTTCCCCCGTCCTCTGGGAGCAGTACTTC. Amino acids: CASSSSPVLWEQYF.

This clonotype appeared many times. The rearrangement links TRBV29-1 to TRBJ1-1; maybe TRBD1 (6 bases). The CDR3 totals 12 residues. The germline V and J ends were trimmed by 4 bases and 7 bases, with 13 bases remaining between them. CDR1 SQVTM and CDR2 ANQGSEA come from the germline V gene. The CDR3 DNA is TGCAGCGTTGGAACAGGGAAAGGTGAAGCTTTCTTT. Translated: CSVGTGKGEAFF.

This clonotype was found many times. The genes are TRBV20-1 and TRBJ2-7; D is perhaps TRBD2 (6 bases). The CDR3 spans 13 residues. Trimming stripped 6 bases from V and 4 bases from J, with 16 bases between. In germline, CDR1 is DFQATT, CDR2 SNEGSKA (reference sequence). The CDR3 spells CSADGGEDYEQYF. As DNA, the CDR3 is TGCAGTGCCGACGGCGGGGAAGATTACGAGCAGTACTTC.

This clonotype was picked up many times. The CDR3 region has the DNA TGCGCCAGCAGCTTGGACAGGGGTTTTTACGAGCAGTACTTC. Its translation is CASSLDRGFYEQYF. The V call is TRBV5-1, the J call TRBJ2-7; TRBD1 agrees at 7 bases. CDR1 and CDR2 (germline): SGHRS, YFSETQ. This CDR3 has 14 amino acids. With V trimmed by 0 bases and J by 4 bases, 4 bases remained unmatched.

Only a few counts were recorded for this clonotype. The rearrangement links TRBV20-1 to TRBJ2-3; 8 bases fit TRBD2. The CDR3 is 15 amino acids. CDR1 DFQATT and CDR2 SNEGSKA come from the germline V gene (reference sequence). The V and J ends lost 1 base and 7 bases, in that order; junction bases with no gene match: 10. CDR3 in amino acids: CSARGWREDGNTQYF. DNA for the CDR3: TGCAGTGCTAGAGGGTGGCGGGAGGATGGAAATACGCAGTATTTT.

The chain combines TRBV2 with TRBJ2-5; D remains ambiguous. Trimming stripped 7 bases from V and 1 base from J, with 7 bases between. In germline, CDR1 is SNHLY, CDR2 FYNNEI. The CDR3 has 12 residues. CDR3 bases: TGTGCCAGCATGAGTTTCCAAGAGACCCAGTACTTC. This translates into CASMSFQETQYF.

For this clonotype: A junction end diverges from the germline sequence, so it may reflect a read error. The chain carries TRBV3-1 and TRBJ2-1; weak D call: TRBD1 (6 bases). This CDR3 is 12 amino acids long. The germline CDR1 and CDR2 sequences are LGHDT and YNNKEL (reference sequence). CDR3 sequence reads: CAGSPQGLLQFF. For the CDR3, the DNA is TGCGCCGGCAGCCCACAGGGTTTGTTGCAGTTCTTC.

This clonotype was seen repeatedly, ten times or more. The V call is TRBV4-2, the J call TRBJ2-5; D is undetermined. Germline V gene sequence: CDR1 LGHNA, CDR2 YNFKEQ. Trimming took 4 bases from V and 1 from J, leaving 7 bases between them. The CDR3 runs to 13 residues. DNA of the CDR3: TGTGCCAGCAGCCCAGGTCCCCAAGAGACCCAGTACTTC. It translates to CASSPGPQETQYF.

This clonotype was seen many times. The CDR3 sequence is CASSLRTGRNEKLFF. The CDR3 coding sequence is TGTGCCAGCAGCCTTCGGACAGGGAGGAATGAAAAACTGTTTTTT. V gene TRBV7-9 combines with J gene TRBJ1-4, with TRBD1 matching over 8 bases. Per the germline V gene, CDR1 is SEHNR and CDR2 is FQNEAQ (reference sequence). The CDR3 has 15 amino acids. J was trimmed by 5 bases and V by 5 bases; bases with no gene match: 7.

With regard to this clonotype: A much larger clone lies a single base off, so this may be a read error. The chain recombines TRBV29-1 with TRBJ2-7, with a possible D match to TRBD1 (6 bases). The CDR3 contains 13 residues. Trimming shortened V by 6 bases and J by 6 bases, and 18 bases separated the two germline ends. CDR1 is SQVTM and CDR2 is ANQGSEA in the germline V gene. DNA for the CDR3: TGCAGCGTACTTCCCGGGACAACCTGCGAGCAGTACTTC. This codes for CSVLPGTTCEQYF.

This clonotype was counted at least ten times. The rearrangement joins TRBV14 to TRBJ1-2, with D hard to call. The germline V and J ends were trimmed by 0 bases and 11 bases, with 13 bases remaining between them. CDR1 and CDR2 from the germline V gene are SGHDN and FVKESK. There are 13 residues in the CDR3. Here the CDR3 DNA reads TGTGCCAGCAGCCAAGACAGGCAGACCCGGTACACCTTC. Residues: CASSQDRQTRYTF.

For this clonotype: Sequence at one end of the junction differs from germline and may be a read error. V usage is TRBV20-1 and J usage is TRBJ2-7; D not resolved. The length of the CDR3 is 13 residues. The germline V gene has CDR1 DFQATT and CDR2 SNEGSKA (reference sequence). This chain's CDR3 is CGAKDGPSYEQYF. The CDR3 DNA follows: TGCGGTGCTAAGGACGGACCGTCCTACGAGCAGTACTTC.

This clonotype was seen repeatedly, ten times or more. The J gene is TRBJ1-3, the V gene TRBV5-1; a possible D gene is TRBD1 (6 bases). Trimming left V 5 bases short and J 0 bases short, with 12 bases between. Germline V gene data show CDR1 as SGHRS and CDR2 as YFSETQ. The CDR3 runs 15 residues. The CDR3 loop reads CASSPRTVSGNTIYF. CDR3 coding DNA: TGCGCCAGCAGTCCCCGGACAGTCTCTGGAAACACCATATATTTT. Full variable domain (outside the CDR3, taken from reference TRBV5-1 and TRBJ1-3): KAGVTQTPRYLIKTRGQQVTLSCSPISGHRSVSWYQQTPGQGLQFLFEYFSETQRNKGNFPGRFSGRQFSNSRSEMNVSTLELGDSALYLCASSPRTVSGNTIYFGEGSWLTVV.

This clonotype appeared many times. CDR3 protein: CASNSWTGGFTEAFF. In DNA, the CDR3 is TGCGCCAGCAACTCCTGGACAGGGGGCTTTACGGAAGCTTTCTTT. The rearrangement links TRBV5-1 to TRBJ1-1; 11 bases align to TRBD1. Germline CDR1 reads SGHRS; CDR2 reads YFSETQ. Germline trimming cut 6 bases from V and 8 bases from J; bases unmatched to any gene: 12. This CDR3 comprises 15 residues.

This clonotype appeared many times. The V call is TRBV12-3 or TRBV12-4, the J call TRBJ2-1; the match to TRBD2 covers 10 bases. V dropped 1 base and J dropped 9; count of bases not matched to a gene: 3. The CDR3 loop spans 14 amino acids. The CDR3 protein is CASSLDLAGAEQFF. The CDR3 bases are TGTGCCAGCAGTTTAGATCTAGCGGGAGCTGAGCAGTTCTTC.

There are many counts of this clonotype. The V gene is TRBV7-6, the J gene TRBJ1-4, with 7 bases matching TRBD1. The J segment lost 4 bases and the V segment lost 5 bases, leaving 7 bases of the junction unmatched. The CDR3 spans 15 residues. Germline V CDR1 and CDR2: SGHVS, FNYEAQ. The DNA for the CDR3 is TGTGCCAGCAGCCTGGGACAGAAGGTTAATGAAAAACTGTTTTTT. It is translated as CASSLGQKVNEKLFF.

The V and J genes are TRBV23-1 and TRBJ2-1; TRBD1 agrees at 8 bases. TRBV23-1 is an ORF for which the function is uncertain. This CDR3 has 15 residues. The V segment lost 8 bases and the J segment 0 bases; nucleotides outside the gene matches: 6. The CDR3 region is CASGTDRGSYNEQFF. CDR3 nucleotides: TGCGCCAGCGGCACTGACAGGGGCTCCTACAATGAGCAGTTCTTC.

This clonotype appeared many times. V and J are TRBV7-2 and TRBJ2-1; 12 nucleotides line up with TRBD2. CDR3 length equals 17 residues. CDR1 is SGHTA, CDR2 FQGNSA, per germline. The trim removed 2 bases at V and 4 bases at J, leaving 6 bases unmatched. The CDR3 sequence: CASSLTEGLAGYNEQFF. CDR3 coding DNA: TGTGCCAGCAGCTTAACGGAGGGACTAGCGGGTTACAATGAGCAGTTCTTC. The full variable domain, completed using reference TRBV7-2 and TRBJ2-1, is GAGVSQSPSNKVTEKGKDVELRCDPISGHTALYWYRQSLGQGLEFLIYFQGNSAPDKSGLPSDRFSAERTGGSVSTLTIQRTQQEDSAVYLCASSLTEGLAGYNEQFFGPGTRLTVL.

Only a few counts were recorded for this clonotype. V and J are TRBV3-1 and TRBJ2-1; a weak D match, TRBD2 (6 bases). Germline V CDR1 and CDR2: LGHDT, YNNKEL (reference sequence). CDR3 length equals 15 residues. The V end lost 0 bases, the J end lost 7 bases, and 13 bases lay between the germline ends. The CDR3 coding sequence is TGTGCCAGCAGCCAAGAACAACTAGCCCCAAATGAGCAGTTCTTC. Translated, it gives CASSQEQLAPNEQFF.